The 17 T cell receptor beta chains listed next were all sequenced from one sample in a study of T cell repertoires in cytomegalovirus infection. TCRdb reprocessed the reads via MiXCR and lists one record per CDR3 protein. This table has 150,000 to 200,000 distinct CDR3 sequences, about 21% appearing once. Source material: PBMCs. Source of these receptors: a human donor in good health (CMV status not recorded). Some clones in this sample may be carry-over from other donors' samples.

The sample holds a few counts of this clonotype. CDR3 loop: CASSPLSQRTEAFF. Here the CDR3 DNA reads TGTGCCAGCAGTCCCCTTAGTCAGAGGACTGAAGCTTTCTTT. The chain carries TRBV6-5 and TRBJ1-1; D not resolved. This CDR3 comprises 14 residues. Germline V CDR1 and CDR2: MNHEY, SVGAGI. Deletions cut 5 bases from V and 5 bases from J, with 15 bases between.

This clonotype was seen more than once but under ten times. This chain joins TRBV6-6 and TRBJ2-3, with 11 bases that match TRBD2. The CDR3 runs to 15 residues. V shed 6 bases, J shed 5 bases, and the junction held 7 bases outside the gene matches. The germline V gene encodes CDR1 MNHNY and CDR2 SVGAGI (reference sequence). The DNA for the CDR3 is TGTGCCAGCAGCCCCCCTCTAGCGGGGGGAGATACGCAGTATTTT. This encodes CASSPPLAGGDTQYF.

The sample holds a few counts of this clonotype. The V and J genes are TRBV6-2 or TRBV6-3 and TRBJ1-1; 8 bases are a match to TRBD1. J lost 2 bases, V lost 7 bases, and 6 bases had no gene match. Germline V lookup: CDR1 MNHEY, CDR2 SVGEGT. This CDR3 contains 14 residues. DNA for the CDR3: TGTGCCAGCACCTCGGACAGGGTTAACACTGAAGCTTTCTTT. Translated, it gives CASTSDRVNTEAFF.

The rearrangement links TRBV5-1 to TRBJ2-7; a weak D match, TRBD2 (6 bases). This CDR3 has 14 amino acids. V dropped 5 bases and J dropped 5 bases, with 17 bases sitting between them. CDR1 and CDR2 (germline): SGHRS, YFSETQ. For the CDR3, the DNA is TGCGCCAGCAGGTCGACTAGTAGAGCGGACGAGCAGTACTTC. This encodes CASRSTSRADEQYF.

CDR3 nucleotides: TGCGCCAGCAGCATAGGGACAGGAAAAAACATTCAGTACTTC. Amino acid sequence: CASSIGTGKNIQYF. V and J are TRBV5-1 and TRBJ2-4; 8 bases align to TRBD1. This CDR3 region has 14 residues. CDR1 is SGHRS, CDR2 YFSETQ, per germline. After removal of 4 bases from V and 4 bases from J, the junction contained 4 bases not matched to a gene.

This clonotype was seen at least ten times. The CDR3: CASSLGRMNNQPQHF. DNA for the CDR3: TGTGCCAGCAGTTTAGGTAGGATGAACAATCAGCCCCAGCATTTT. V usage is TRBV12-3 or TRBV12-4 and J usage is TRBJ1-5; the D is unclear. The CDR3 loop spans 15 amino acids. The V end lost 1 base, the J end lost 3 bases, and 10 bases lay between the germline ends.

This clonotype appeared a few times. The chain has TRBV4-1 and TRBJ2-7, with no clear D. The CDR3 spans 15 residues. Germline V gene lookup returns CDR1 MGHRA and CDR2 YSYEKL. Trimming removed 8 bases from V and 3 bases from J, with 20 bases in between. CDR3 DNA sequence: TGCGCCAGCTCTGTTCTTGCGGTACAATTCTACGAGCAGTACTTC. Translating it yields CASSVLAVQFYEQYF.

V is TRBV24-1 and J is TRBJ2-5, with D hard to call. The germline V gene encodes CDR1 KGHDR and CDR2 SFDVKD. V lost 4 bases and J lost 4, with 9 bases in between. This CDR3 comprises 13 residues. The chain's CDR3 is CATSDELGETQYF. DNA for the CDR3: TGTGCCACCAGTGACGAGCTTGGAGAGACCCAGTACTTC.

V gene TRBV2 combines with J gene TRBJ1-1; D remains unclear. There are 14 residues in the CDR3. Per the germline V gene, CDR1 is SNHLY and CDR2 is FYNNEI. V lost 6 bases to trimming and J lost 1 base, with 12 bases between them. The CDR3 sequence: CASSPGRRNTEAFF. The CDR3 DNA sequence: TGTGCCAGCAGCCCCGGACGGCGGAACACTGAAGCTTTCTTT.

In this sample, this clonotype turned up a few times. The chain has TRBV2 and TRBJ2-1; 12 bases are a match to TRBD2. Germline trimming cut 2 bases from V and 0 bases from J; bases unmatched to any gene: 5. Germline V gene lookup returns CDR1 SNHLY and CDR2 FYNNEI. The CDR3 length is 18 residues. CDR3 in amino acids: CASSETSGGLTSYNEQFF. The CDR3 DNA reads as TGTGCCAGCAGTGAAACTAGCGGGGGGCTCACCTCCTACAATGAGCAGTTCTTC.

This clonotype was seen many times. The CDR3 DNA reads TGTGCCAGCAGTTTATTGACCTTTAGCGGGCAAGAGACCCAGTACTTC. Its translation: CASSLLTFSGQETQYF. This sequence joins TRBV28 and TRBJ2-5; 7 nucleotides line up with TRBD2. V was clipped by 1 base and J by 2 bases; unmatched bases: 7. Germline CDR1 is MDHEN and CDR2 is SYDVKM. The CDR3 is 16 residues long. Looking up the rest from reference TRBV28 and TRBJ2-5 gives the full variable domain: DVKVTQSSRYLVKRTGEKVFLECVQDMDHENMFWYRQDPGLGLRLIYFSYDVKMKEKGDIPEGYSVSREKKERFSLILESASTNQTSMYLCASSLLTFSGQETQYFGPGTRLLVL.

This clonotype was counted many times. The chain carries TRBV28 and TRBJ2-3; D call uncertain. The CDR3 is made up of 13 amino acids. Trimming removed 5 bases at V and 3 bases at J, with 9 bases between. Germline-derived CDR1 and CDR2 are MDHEN and SYDVKM. The CDR3 spells CASSPPPTDTQYF. The DNA for the CDR3 is TGTGCCAGCAGTCCCCCTCCGACAGATACGCAGTATTTT.

This chain links TRBV5-1 with TRBJ1-2, with D unresolved. CDR1 is SGHRS and CDR2 is YFSETQ in the germline V gene. This CDR3 has 13 residues. V shed 1 base and J shed 4 bases, with 8 bases lying between them. The CDR3 loop reads CASSLQEIYGYTF. DNA for the CDR3: TGCGCCAGCAGCTTGCAGGAGATCTATGGCTACACCTTC.

The rearrangement joins TRBV7-8 to TRBJ1-6, with D unresolved. This CDR3 is built from 13 residues. The V and J ends lost 6 bases and 10 bases respectively, with 13 bases between them. The germline gives CDR1 SGHVS, CDR2 FQNEAQ. DNA for the CDR3: TGTGCCAGCAGAGATCAGATCGAATCACCCCTCCACTTT. Protein: CASRDQIESPLHF.

This clonotype was seen only a few times. The rearrangement links TRBV19 to TRBJ2-2; 7 nucleotides align to TRBD2. V was clipped by 7 bases and J by 7 bases; unmatched bases: 18. This CDR3 has 17 residues. Germline CDR1 and CDR2: LNHDA and SQIVND (reference sequence). This CDR3 is CASTVRGRAHLGGELFF. CDR3 nucleotides: TGTGCCAGTACTGTTCGGGGGAGGGCCCATCTCGGCGGGGAGCTGTTTTTT.

The V and J genes are TRBV5-1 and TRBJ2-1; a weak D match, TRBD2 (6 bases). Trimming cost V 4 bases and J 7 bases, with 21 bases left between them. The CDR3 consists of 16 residues. CDR1 and CDR2 (germline): SGHRS, YFSETQ. The CDR3 sequence: CASSLARDSSTNEQFF. The CDR3 DNA is TGCGCCAGCAGCCTGGCTCGGGACTCATCTACGAATGAGCAGTTCTTC.

This clonotype was found many times. The V and J genes are TRBV7-8 and TRBJ1-6; D call uncertain. Germline V gene sequence: CDR1 SGHVS, CDR2 FQNEAQ. V lost 5 bases to trimming and J lost 8 bases, with 10 bases between them. The CDR3 is made up of 13 amino acids. The CDR3: CASSPEIDSPLHF. CDR3 nucleotide sequence: TGTGCCAGCAGCCCAGAAATTGATTCACCCCTCCACTTT.